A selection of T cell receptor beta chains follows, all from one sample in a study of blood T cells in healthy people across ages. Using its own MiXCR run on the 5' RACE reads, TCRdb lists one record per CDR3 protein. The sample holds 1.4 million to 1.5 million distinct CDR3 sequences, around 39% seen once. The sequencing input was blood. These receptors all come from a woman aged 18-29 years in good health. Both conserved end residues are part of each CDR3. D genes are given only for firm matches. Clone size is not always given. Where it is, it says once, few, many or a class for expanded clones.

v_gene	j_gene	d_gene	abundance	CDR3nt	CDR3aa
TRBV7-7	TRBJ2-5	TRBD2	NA	TGTGCCAGCAGCTTAGTCTACAGACTAGCGGGGCAAGAGACCCAGTACTTC	CASSLVYRLAGQETQYF
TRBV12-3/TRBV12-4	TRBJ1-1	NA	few	TGTGCCAGCAGTTTATTTACTGAAGCTTTCTTT	CASSLFTEAFF
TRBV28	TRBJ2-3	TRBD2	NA	TGTGCCAGCAGCCCGGCGGGGGATACCACAGATACGCAGTATTTT	CASSPAGDTTDTQYF
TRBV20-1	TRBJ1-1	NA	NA	TGCAGTGCAGGGGGACTCAGGAACACTGAAGCTTTCTTT	CSAGGLRNTEAFF
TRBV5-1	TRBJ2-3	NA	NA	TGCGCCAGCAGCTTGGAGTTCCGCGGAAGCACAGATACGCAGTATTTT	CASSLEFRGSTDTQYF
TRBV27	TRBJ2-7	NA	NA	TGTGCCAGCAGTTTTATTACAGGTTTAACCTACGAGCAGTACTTC	CASSFITGLTYEQYF
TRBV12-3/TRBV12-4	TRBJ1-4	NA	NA	TGTGCCAGCAGTTTAACGGGTCGGACAACTAATGAAAAACTGTTTTTT	CASSLTGRTTNEKLFF
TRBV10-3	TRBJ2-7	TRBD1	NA	TGTGCCATCAAAGAGACAGGGACCTCCGAGCAGTACTTC	CAIKETGTSEQYF
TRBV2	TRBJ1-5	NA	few	TGTGCCAGCAGGGCCGATAGCAATCAGCCCCAGCATTTT	CASRADSNQPQHF
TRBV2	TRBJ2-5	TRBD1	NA	TGTGCCAGCGGGAATATAGGGACAGCAGAGACCCAGTACTTC	CASGNIGTAETQYF
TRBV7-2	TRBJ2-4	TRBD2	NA	TGTGCCAGCAGCTCCCTAGCGGACTTAGCCAAAAACATTCAGTACTTC	CASSSLADLAKNIQYF
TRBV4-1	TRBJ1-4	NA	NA	TGCGCCAGCAGCCAGATAGGGACGGATGAAAAACTGTTTTTT	CASSQIGTDEKLFF
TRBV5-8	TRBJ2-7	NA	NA	TGTGCCGGCAGCGGGACCCGACAGGGTCCCTCCTACGAGCAGTACTTC	CAGSGTRQGPSYEQYF
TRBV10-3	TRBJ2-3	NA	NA	TGTGCCATCAGTGATCGGCTCCGCACAGATACGCAGTATTTT	CAISDRLRTDTQYF
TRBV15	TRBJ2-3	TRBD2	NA	TGTGCCACCAGCAGTCCATTCAGCGGGAGCACAGATACGCTGTATTTT	CATSSPFSGSTDTLYF
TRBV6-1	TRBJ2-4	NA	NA	TGTGCCAGCAGTGAATCCCCGCATGGGACCTCCTCCAAAAACATTCAGTACTTC	CASSESPHGTSSKNIQYF
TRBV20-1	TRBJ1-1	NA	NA	TGCAGTGCTAAAACCCCGTGGGCTGAAGCTTTCTTT	CSAKTPWAEAFF
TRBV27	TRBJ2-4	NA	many	TGTGCCAGCAGTTCCGTCCTAGCCAAAAACATTCAGTACTTC	CASSSVLAKNIQYF
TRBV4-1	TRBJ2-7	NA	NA	TGCGCCAGCGGCCAAGAGGGGGGACCGACCTACGAGCAGTACTTC	CASGQEGGPTYEQYF
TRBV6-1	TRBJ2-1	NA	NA	TGTGCCAGCAGTGAATGGGCGCCGGACCCCTACAATGAGCAGTTCTTC	CASSEWAPDPYNEQFF
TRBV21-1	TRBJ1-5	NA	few	TGTGCCAGCAGCACCCCTCCCAGGGGGCGGAGCAATCAGCCCCAGCATTTT	CASSTPPRGRSNQPQHF
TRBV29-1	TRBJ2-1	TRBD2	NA	TGCAGCGTAGGCCTACTAGCGGTGGGCAATGAGCAGTTCTTC	CSVGLLAVGNEQFF
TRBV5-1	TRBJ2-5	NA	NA	TGCGCCAGCAGCTTGGTGAGTGGGACCCAGTACTTC	CASSLVSGTQYF
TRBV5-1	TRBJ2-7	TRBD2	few	TGCGCCAGCAGCTCAAATCCTAGCGGCCTAAGCTCCTACGAGCAGTACTTC	CASSSNPSGLSSYEQYF
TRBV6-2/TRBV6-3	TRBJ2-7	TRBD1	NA	TGTGCCAGCAGTTACTCGCTCGGTAAAGGGACAGTAGACTCCTACGAGCAGTACTTC	CASSYSLGKGTVDSYEQYF
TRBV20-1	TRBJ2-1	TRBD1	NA	TGCAGTGCTTCACGGACAGGGGGCTATTACAATGAGCAGTTCTTC	CSASRTGGYYNEQFF
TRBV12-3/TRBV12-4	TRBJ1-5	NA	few	TGTGCCAGCAGTAAAGATCACCGCAATCAGCCCCAGCATTTT	CASSKDHRNQPQHF